This T cell receptor beta chain emerged from a study of CD8+ T cells in alopecia areata. Germline V lookup: CDR1 SGHRS, CDR2 YFSETQ. Trimming removed 4 bases from V and 0 bases from J; junction bases left unmatched: 8. The CDR3 runs to 16 residues. Once RNA had been extracted, it was reverse transcribed into cDNA to act as the sequencing template. Clones were read by immunoSEQ multiplex PCR, and TCRdb kept only the in-frame ones, dropping some. The table records about 110,000 clones, 55% to 70% of them present only once. The source material was NKG2D-low CD8+ T cells sorted from blood. This receptor was obtained from a human donor with alopecia areata. V is TRBV5-1 and J is TRBJ2-3; 7 nucleotides match TRBD2. This CDR3 is CASSEGLGSSTDTQYF. DNA for the CDR3: TGCGCCAGCAGCGAAGGACTAGGGTCTAGCACAGATACGCAGTATTTT.